Below are 26 T cell receptor beta chains sequenced from a single sample in a study of T cells in Graves' hyperthyroidism and ophthalmopathy. RNA transcripts provided the source from which TCR beta CDR3 regions were amplified. HTBI primers were employed in a first-round RT-PCR of the TCR CDR3. TCRdb used MiXCR to reprocess the multiplex PCR reads, holding one entry per CDR3 protein. The sample has fewer than 350,000 distinct CDR3 sequences, under 25% seen once; the top ten hold roughly 52%. The specimen sequenced was blood. The receptors shown here come from a woman aged 50 to 60 with Graves' hyperthyroidism.

This clonotype was counted only a few times. The chain joins TRBV20-1 to TRBJ2-1; 12 nucleotides align to TRBD2. Germline V gene lookup returns CDR1 DFQATT and CDR2 SNEGSKA (reference sequence). V gave up 6 bases and J gave up 5 bases; unmatched junction bases: 14. The CDR3 contains 17 residues. The CDR3 loop reads CSAQPTRLAGDNNEQFF. CDR3 in DNA: TGCAGTGCCCAACCAACCAGACTAGCGGGAGACAACAATGAGCAGTTCTTC.

The CDR3: CASSSRREAGELFF. CDR3 nucleotides: TGTGCCAGCAGCTCGCGCAGGGAAGCCGGGGAGCTGTTTTTT. The V gene is TRBV11-3, the J gene TRBJ2-2, with D perhaps matching TRBD1 (5 bases). This CDR3 is built from 14 residues. V was trimmed by 4 bases and J by 6 bases, leaving 12 bases between them. The germline CDR1 and CDR2 sequences are SGHNT and YENEEA. Based on the CDR3 plus reference TRBV11-3 and TRBJ2-2, the full variable domain is EAGVVQSPRYKIIEKKQPVAFWCNPISGHNTLYWYLQNLGQGPELLIRYENEEAVDDSQLPKDRFSAERLKGVDSTLKIQPAELGDSAVYLCASSSRREAGELFFGEGSRLTVL.

Many counts were recorded for this clonotype. J is TRBJ1-1 and V is TRBV28, with D hard to call. The germline gives CDR1 MDHEN, CDR2 SYDVKM. The V end lost 10 bases, the J end lost 1 base, and 10 bases lay between the germline ends. The CDR3 spans 12 residues. This CDR3 is CATQVSNTEAFF. As DNA, the CDR3 is TGTGCCACGCAAGTCTCGAACACTGAAGCTTTCTTT. Drawing the rest from reference TRBV28 and TRBJ1-1, the complete variable domain is DVKVTQSSRYLVKRTGEKVFLECVQDMDHENMFWYRQDPGLGLRLIYFSYDVKMKEKGDIPEGYSVSREKKERFSLILESASTNQTSMYLCATQVSNTEAFFGQGTRLTVV.

This clonotype showed up many times. The CDR3 spells CASSLGQQNTGELFF. CDR3 bases: TGCGCCAGCAGCTTGGGACAGCAGAACACCGGGGAGCTGTTTTTT. The rearrangement uses TRBV5-1 and TRBJ2-2, with D maybe TRBD1 (5 bases). The CDR3 is made up of 15 amino acids. The ends were cut back, 0 bases at V and 1 base at J, with 7 bases in the middle. Germline CDR1 and CDR2: SGHRS and YFSETQ. The whole variable domain, filled in from reference TRBV5-1 and TRBJ2-2, reads KAGVTQTPRYLIKTRGQQVTLSCSPISGHRSVSWYQQTPGQGLQFLFEYFSETQRNKGNFPGRFSGRQFSNSRSEMNVSTLELGDSALYLCASSLGQQNTGELFFGEGSRLTVL.

This clonotype was observed many times. V usage is TRBV5-5 and J usage is TRBJ1-2; 11 bases agree with TRBD1. The germline V gene has CDR1 SGHKS and CDR2 YYEKEE (reference sequence). V trimming: 4 bases; J trimming: 6 bases; junction bases outside the gene matches: 5. The CDR3 consists of 14 residues. The DNA for the CDR3 is TGTGCCAGCAGCACGGACAGGGGGCTGGATGGCTACACCTTC. Translating gives CASSTDRGLDGYTF.

The chain is built from TRBV6-2 or TRBV6-3 and TRBJ2-2, with D perhaps TRBD1 (6 bases). Germline V gene lookup returns CDR1 MNHEY and CDR2 SVGEGT. Between the trimmed V and J ends, which lost 7 bases and 3 bases, there was a span of 12 bases. This CDR3 has 14 amino acids. DNA of the CDR3: TGTGCCAGCACTCAGGACAGCGACACCGGGGAGCTGTTTTTT. Translated: CASTQDSDTGELFF.

This rearrangement joins TRBV6-1 to TRBJ2-1; no reliable D call. The CDR3 has 15 amino acids. V was trimmed by 5 bases and J by 0 bases, leaving 11 bases between them. The germline V gene has CDR1 MNHNS and CDR2 SASEGT. CDR3 sequence: CASSPEWGSYNEQFF. Written as DNA, the CDR3 is TGTGCCAGCAGTCCGGAGTGGGGCTCCTACAATGAGCAGTTCTTC.

This clonotype was observed a handful of times. V is TRBV28 and J is TRBJ2-2; 7 bases fit TRBD1. Germline values: CDR1 MDHEN, CDR2 SYDVKM. The CDR3 extends over 15 amino acids. V dropped 7 bases and J dropped 5; count of bases not matched to a gene: 10. The CDR3 region has the DNA TGTGCCAGCAACGTAGGGGGCTTGGGGACCGGGGAGCTGTTTTTT. Its protein product is CASNVGGLGTGELFF.

In this sample, this clonotype turned up many times. The chain is built from TRBV5-4 and TRBJ2-3; 7 bases align to TRBD2. The CDR3 sequence is 16 residues long. With 4 bases clipped from V and 4 bases from J, the junction kept 12 bases outside the gene matches. Germline loops: CDR1 SGHNT, CDR2 YYREEE (reference sequence). DNA for the CDR3: TGTGCCAGCAGCCCCGGACTAGTAGAAGTCGCAGATACGCAGTATTTT. It is translated as CASSPGLVEVADTQYF.

The chain uses TRBV7-2 and TRBJ2-5; TRBD1 aligns across 7 bases. The CDR3 runs to 17 residues. J was trimmed by 5 bases and V by 5 bases; bases with no gene match: 17. Germline assignment: CDR1 SGHTA and CDR2 FQGNSA. CDR3: CASSPPGQAAGLETQYF. In DNA form, the CDR3 reads TGTGCCAGCAGCCCTCCAGGACAGGCCGCTGGTCTGGAGACCCAGTACTTC.

This clonotype was seen at least ten times. V gene TRBV30 combines with J gene TRBJ1-5; D may be TRBD1 (6 bases). V shed 2 bases and J shed 6 bases, with 8 bases lying between them. This CDR3 has 12 amino acids. CDR1 is GTSNPN and CDR2 is SVGIG in the germline V gene (reference sequence). The chain's CDR3 is CAWSTGLQPQHF. The CDR3 DNA reads TGTGCCTGGAGTACAGGGCTTCAGCCCCAGCATTTT. The variable domain in full, with the rest retrieved from reference TRBV30 and TRBJ1-5, is SQTIHQWPATLVQPVGSPLSLECTVEGTSNPNLYWYRQAAGRGLQLLFYSVGIGQISSEVPQNLSASRPQDRQFILSSKKLLLSDSGFYLCAWSTGLQPQHFGDGTRLSIL.

This clonotype was seen ten or more times. The V gene is TRBV7-9, the J gene TRBJ2-5; D might be TRBD1 (5 bases). V was shortened by 3 bases and J by 2 bases, with 10 bases between the two germline ends. CDR1 and CDR2 from the germline V gene are SEHNR and FQNEAQ (reference sequence). The length of the CDR3 is 14 residues. CDR3 residues: CASSFSREQETQYF. The CDR3 nucleotides are TGTGCCAGCAGCTTCTCCAGGGAACAAGAGACCCAGTACTTC.

This clonotype came up a few times. This chain connects TRBV6-2 or TRBV6-3 to TRBJ2-1, with 7 bases identical to TRBD2. Germline loops: CDR1 MNHEY, CDR2 SVGEGT. The CDR3 has 15 residues. With 8 bases clipped from V and 8 bases from J, the junction kept 15 bases outside the gene matches. This chain's CDR3 is CASETWGGEYDEQFF. The CDR3 DNA sequence: TGTGCCAGCGAGACCTGGGGGGGAGAGTATGATGAGCAGTTCTTC.

This clonotype has a handful of counts. The chain links TRBV29-1 to TRBJ2-3; a possible D gene is TRBD2 (6 bases). There are 15 residues in the CDR3. Germline V lookup: CDR1 SQVTM, CDR2 ANQGSEA. V shed 6 bases and J shed 4 bases, with 20 bases lying between them. The CDR3, as DNA: TGCAGCGTCCCCGCCAGTCGGGGGTCCTCAGATACGCAGTATTTT. Amino acid sequence: CSVPASRGSSDTQYF.

This clonotype came up many times. The chain combines TRBV20-1 with TRBJ2-4; 10 positions agree with TRBD2. The CDR3 loop spans 14 amino acids. J lost 5 bases, V lost 3 bases, and 4 bases had no gene match. The germline V gene has CDR1 DFQATT and CDR2 SNEGSKA (reference sequence). The CDR3: CSARSSGSENIQYF. The CDR3 DNA is TGCAGTGCTAGGTCTAGCGGGAGCGAAAACATTCAGTACTTC.

This clonotype showed up just a few times. This chain links TRBV7-9 with TRBJ1-3; TRBD1 might be the D (5 bases). The CDR3 loop spans 17 amino acids. Germline-derived CDR1 and CDR2 are SEHNR and FQNEAQ (reference sequence). V lost 5 bases and J 0 bases, leaving 17 bases between the germline ends. This chain's CDR3 is CASSIGDGFYSGNTIYF. Here the CDR3 DNA reads TGTGCCAGCAGCATAGGGGACGGTTTTTACTCTGGAAACACCATATATTTT.

This clonotype came up once. The chain has TRBV2 and TRBJ1-5; TRBD1 matches at 7 bases. In germline, CDR1 is SNHLY, CDR2 FYNNEI. With V trimmed by 6 bases and J by 4 bases, 9 bases remained unmatched. This CDR3 spans 15 amino acids. The CDR3 here is CASSPGTEGNQPQHF. The CDR3 nucleotides are TGTGCCAGCAGCCCCGGGACAGAGGGGAATCAGCCCCAGCATTTT.

This clonotype has at least ten counts. The chain is built from TRBV19 and TRBJ1-5; 7 bases fit TRBD1. V lost 4 bases, J lost 2 bases, and 11 bases stayed unmatched. Per the germline V gene, CDR1 is LNHDA and CDR2 is SQIVND (reference sequence). The CDR3 sequence is 17 residues long. CDR3 in amino acids: CASSNRNRGLGNQPQHF. Written as DNA, the CDR3 is TGTGCCAGTAGTAACCGCAACAGGGGATTAGGCAATCAGCCCCAGCATTTT.

This clonotype was detected ten times or more. This chain joins TRBV28 and TRBJ2-4; 7 nucleotides line up with TRBD1. This CDR3 is built from 15 residues. From germline, CDR1 is MDHEN and CDR2 SYDVKM. Germline trimming cut 6 bases from V and 3 bases from J; bases unmatched to any gene: 8. CDR3 sequence: CASSRQQGSKNIQYF. For the CDR3, the DNA is TGTGCCAGCAGCCGACAACAGGGGAGCAAAAACATTCAGTACTTC.

The sample holds many counts of this clonotype. The chain is built from TRBV20-1 and TRBJ2-3, with no clear D. The germline V gene encodes CDR1 DFQATT and CDR2 SNEGSKA (reference sequence). V was shortened by 6 bases and J by 5 bases, with 12 bases between the two germline ends. The CDR3 loop spans 12 amino acids. CDR3 region: CSAKSRLDTQYF. The CDR3 DNA reads as TGCAGTGCGAAAAGCCGATTAGATACGCAGTATTTT.

This clonotype was found a few times. The rearrangement uses TRBV19 and TRBJ2-3, with D tentatively TRBD2 (5 bases). In germline, CDR1 is LNHDA, CDR2 SQIVND (reference sequence). V lost 2 bases to trimming and J lost 3 bases, with 9 bases between them. The CDR3 extends over 14 amino acids. Here the CDR3 reads CASSILPGTDTQYF. The CDR3, as DNA: TGTGCCAGTAGTATACTACCGGGAACAGATACGCAGTATTTT.

A note on this clonotype: At one end the junction does not follow the germline gene, possibly because of a read error. The chain recombines TRBV7-2 with TRBJ2-1; maybe TRBD2 (6 bases). This CDR3 is 15 amino acids long. The germline gives CDR1 SGHTA, CDR2 FQGNSA. CDR3 nucleotides: TGTGCCAGCAGCTTGGGGGGTAGCTCCTACAAAGAGCAGTTCTTC. Encoded protein: CASSLGGSSYKEQFF.

This clonotype appeared many times. The rearrangement links TRBV9 to TRBJ1-1; a possible D gene is TRBD1 (5 bases). CDR3 length: 14 residues. Trimming took 0 bases from V and 1 from J, leaving 7 bases between them. The germline V gene encodes CDR1 SGDLS and CDR2 YYNGEE. The CDR3 nucleotides are TGTGCCAGCAGCGTAGGGGGGACGAACACTGAAGCTTTCTTT. Translated, it gives CASSVGGTNTEAFF.

This clonotype was counted once. The V gene is TRBV10-1, the J gene TRBJ2-2, with TRBD1 matching over 8 bases. Germline V gene data show CDR1 as WNHNN and CDR2 as SYGVQD (reference sequence). Unmatched junction bases numbered 7, after V lost 3 bases and J lost 4 bases. The CDR3 totals 16 residues. CDR3: CASSEQGDDGTGELFF. The CDR3 DNA reads as TGCGCCAGCAGTGAACAGGGGGACGATGGCACCGGGGAGCTGTTTTTT.

This clonotype showed up just a few times. V gene TRBV7-9 combines with J gene TRBJ2-1, with 10 positions matching TRBD2. Trimming took 6 bases from V and 14 from J; bases not matched to a gene: 13. The CDR3 contains 14 residues. CDR1 is SEHNR, CDR2 FQNEAQ, per germline (reference sequence). For the CDR3, the DNA is TGTGCCAGCAGTTTTTTAGCGGGAGGCCTATCGAAGTTCTTC. This encodes CASSFLAGGLSKFF.

The table lists this clonotype with many counts. The J gene is TRBJ1-4, the V gene TRBV30; D ambiguous. Germline CDR1 GTSNPN, CDR2 SVGIG (reference sequence). The CDR3 runs to 15 residues. The ends were cut back, 2 bases at V and 6 bases at J, with 16 bases in the middle. In nucleotides, the CDR3 is TGTGCCTGGAGTCACAGTCGGGTCCGTTATGAAAAACTGTTTTTT. Amino acid sequence: CAWSHSRVRYEKLFF.